Below are 13 T cell receptor beta chains sequenced from a single sample in a study of Ad26.COV2.S vaccination and SARS-CoV-2 variants (TCRdb year 2021). Library prep was done by the immunoSEQ multiplex PCR assay. TCRdb re-hosts the immuneACCESS table, in-frame sequences only. Its copies lack some clones; in the studies checked, an unresolved V gene accounts for under half of them, and the cause for the rest is not known. The table for this sample lists 300,000 to 350,000 clones; about 87% of them were counted only once. Jointly, the top ten make up 5.5% to 7% of the sample. The treatment or condition tag for this specimen amounts to: over 15 received Ad26.COV2.S at low or high dose, single or two shots; 5 received placebo; per-sample allocation not given. Repertoires of vaccine and placebo recipients were sequenced from samples collected on day 63 after the first injection. This specimen was peripheral blood, taken in a trial of Ad26.COV2.S vaccine versus placebo. The source is a person aged 18-65 years who received the Ad26.COV2.S COVID-19 vaccine or a placebo.

The chain is built from TRBV6-4 and TRBJ2-3; TRBD2 might be the D (5 bases). This CDR3 comprises 15 residues. Germline assignment: CDR1 MRHNA and CDR2 SNTAGT. V lost 4 bases and J 0 bases, leaving 11 bases between the germline ends. This CDR3 reads CASSVQLASTDTQYF. The CDR3 DNA sequence: TGTGCCAGCAGTGTCCAGCTAGCTAGCACAGATACGCAGTATTTT.

The rearrangement links TRBV7-3 to TRBJ2-2, with D possibly matching TRBD2 (6 bases). The CDR3 has 15 residues. CDR1 is SGHTA and CDR2 is FQGTGA in the germline V gene. The V end was cut by 6 bases, the J end by 0 bases, with 11 bases between. CDR3 in DNA: TGTGCCAGCAGTCCGCTAGCGCCGAACACCGGGGAGCTGTTTTTT. Translation gives CASSPLAPNTGELFF.

The chain uses TRBV6-2 or TRBV6-3 and TRBJ1-4; the D gene is possibly TRBD1 (5 bases). Germline V gene lookup returns CDR1 MNHEY and CDR2 SVGEGT. The CDR3 runs 14 residues. Trimming took 2 bases from V and 5 from J, leaving 9 bases between them. The CDR3 DNA is TGTGCCAGCAGTTACGTTGACAGAAATGAAAAACTGTTTTTT. Residues: CASSYVDRNEKLFF.

The chain recombines TRBV15 with TRBJ1-2; 8 bases match TRBD1. Losses at the gene ends were 3 bases for V and 3 bases for J; bases not matched to a gene: 3. The CDR3 contains 14 residues. From germline, CDR1 is LNHNV and CDR2 YYDKDF (reference sequence). CDR3 in amino acids: CATSSNRGYYGYTF. CDR3 bases: TGTGCCACCAGCAGCAACAGGGGGTACTATGGCTACACCTTC.

The genes are TRBV7-3 and TRBJ2-3; the match to TRBD2 covers 8 bases. Germline-derived CDR1 and CDR2 are SGHTA and FQGTGA. The CDR3 is made up of 16 amino acids. The trim removed 1 base at V and 5 bases at J, leaving 8 bases unmatched. The CDR3 loop is CASSLRARGGQDTQYF. The DNA of the CDR3 is TGTGCCAGCAGCTTAAGGGCACGGGGGGGCCAAGATACGCAGTATTTT.

The rearrangement links TRBV19 to TRBJ1-6, with unresolved D. Trimming shortened V by 9 bases and J by 10 bases, and 16 bases separated the two germline ends. The CDR3 sequence is 13 residues long. CDR1 is LNHDA and CDR2 is SQIVND in the germline V gene (reference sequence). In nucleotides, the CDR3 is TGTGCCAGCACCGGGAAGGTCGGGTCACCCCTCCACTTT. It yields the protein CASTGKVGSPLHF. Based on the CDR3 plus reference TRBV19 and TRBJ1-6, the full variable domain is DGGITQSPKYLFRKEGQNVTLSCEQNLNHDAMYWYRQDPGQGLRLIYYSQIVNDFQKGDIAEGYSVSREKKESFPLTVTSAQKNPTAFYLCASTGKVGSPLHFGNGTRLTVT.

The rearrangement uses TRBV29-1 and TRBJ2-5; 8 bases map to TRBD1. CDR1 is SQVTM and CDR2 is ANQGSEA in the germline V gene. The CDR3 is made up of 13 amino acids. V lost 3 bases to trimming and J lost 5 bases; unmatched junction nucleotides: 5. This CDR3 reads CSVDPTGEETQYF. For the CDR3, the DNA is TGCAGCGTTGACCCGACAGGGGAGGAGACCCAGTACTTC.

The rearrangement uses TRBV12-3 or TRBV12-4 and TRBJ2-7; D is possibly TRBD1 (6 bases). V was clipped by 6 bases and J by 6 bases, with 12 bases between them. The CDR3 is 12 amino acids. CDR3 sequence reads: CASSYNRVEQYF. The CDR3 bases are TGTGCCAGCAGCTACAACAGGGTCGAGCAGTACTTC.

In its sample, this clone was seen once. This sequence joins TRBV5-4 and TRBJ2-7, with D perhaps matching TRBD1 or TRBD2 (5 bases each). V lost 5 bases and J lost 3, with 21 bases in between. Per germline, CDR1 SGHNT and CDR2 YYREEE (reference sequence). This CDR3 region has 16 residues. CDR3 sequence (DNA): TGTGCCAGCAGTTACAACCCCGGGACCGTGCTCTACGAGCAGTACTTC. Translating it yields CASSYNPGTVLYEQYF.

The chain couples TRBV11-3 to TRBJ2-7; TRBD1 matches at 10 bases. V lost 5 bases, J lost 4 bases, and 8 bases stayed unmatched. Germline CDR1 reads SGHNT; CDR2 reads YENEEA. The CDR3 length is 15 residues. The CDR3 here is CASSQDRGLTYEQYF. DNA of the CDR3: TGTGCCAGCAGCCAAGACAGGGGGCTTACTTACGAGCAGTACTTC.

The V call is TRBV15, the J call TRBJ2-3; a possible D gene is TRBD2 (5 bases). Germline values: CDR1 LNHNV, CDR2 YYDKDF (reference sequence). V was shortened by 3 bases and J by 2 bases, with 9 bases between the two germline ends. The CDR3 spans 14 residues. CDR3 nucleotide sequence: TGTGCCACCAGCAGTAAGCGGCCCACAGATACGCAGTATTTT. This gives the protein CATSSKRPTDTQYF.

The chain employs TRBV6-2 or TRBV6-3 and TRBJ2-4; the D gene is possibly TRBD2 (6 bases). Between the trimmed V and J ends, which lost 2 bases and 4 bases, there was a span of 18 bases. The CDR3 is 17 amino acids. Germline CDR1 reads MNHEY; CDR2 reads SVGEGT. This chain's CDR3 is CASSYPLWTNDKNIQYF. CDR3 bases: TGTGCCAGCAGTTACCCTTTGTGGACTAATGATAAAAACATTCAGTACTTC.

This clone was found a few times. The rearrangement uses TRBV7-8 and TRBJ1-1; no clear D. V shed 0 bases and J shed 4 bases, with 21 bases lying between them. CDR1 is SGHVS, CDR2 FQNEAQ, per germline. The CDR3 loop spans 18 amino acids. CDR3 sequence reads: CASSLALRRLSISTEAFF. The CDR3 DNA is TGTGCCAGCAGCTTAGCGCTGAGACGGCTAAGTATCTCCACTGAAGCTTTCTTT. Full variable domain (remainder filled in from reference TRBV7-8 and TRBJ1-1): GAGVSQSPRYKVAKRGQDVALRCDPISGHVSLFWYQQALGQGPEFLTYFQNEAQLDKSGLPSDRFFAERPEGSVSTLKIQRTQQEDSAVYLCASSLALRRLSISTEAFFGQGTRLTVV.